This T cell receptor beta chain was retrieved from a study of PD-1 blockade in mismatch repair-deficient tumors. The overall study: Enrolled about 2012-2016, patients had progressing, pretreated mismatch repair-deficient cancers of around 12 types. Regarding the study as a whole: Rapid post-treatment expansion, then contraction, generally preceding radiologic response, marked tumor-resident clones.

The repertoire was sequenced with immunoSEQ multiplex PCR; TCRdb's copy has only in-frame clones and lacks some. The sample consists of over 100,000 clones, about three quarters of them appearing once. Turning to this clone: As yet, its antigen is unknown.

Every patient had mismatch repair deficiency by PCR or immunohistochemistry. Three pembrolizumab responders had their TCRs sequenced. The V and J ends lost 1 base and 3 bases, in that order; junction bases with no gene match: 8. This CDR3 is built from 17 residues. Germline-derived CDR1 and CDR2 are SGHVS and FQNEAQ. The gene calls are TRBV7-8 and TRBJ1-5, with 8 bases aligning to TRBD1. The source of this sequence is an adult with mismatch repair-deficient cancer. The sequenced sample was peripheral blood, obtained about 60 weeks after starting pembrolizumab. The CDR3 region is CASSLGYRTGYNQPQHF. DNA for the CDR3: TGTGCCAGCAGCTTAGGCTACAGGACAGGGTACAATCAGCCCCAGCATTTT.